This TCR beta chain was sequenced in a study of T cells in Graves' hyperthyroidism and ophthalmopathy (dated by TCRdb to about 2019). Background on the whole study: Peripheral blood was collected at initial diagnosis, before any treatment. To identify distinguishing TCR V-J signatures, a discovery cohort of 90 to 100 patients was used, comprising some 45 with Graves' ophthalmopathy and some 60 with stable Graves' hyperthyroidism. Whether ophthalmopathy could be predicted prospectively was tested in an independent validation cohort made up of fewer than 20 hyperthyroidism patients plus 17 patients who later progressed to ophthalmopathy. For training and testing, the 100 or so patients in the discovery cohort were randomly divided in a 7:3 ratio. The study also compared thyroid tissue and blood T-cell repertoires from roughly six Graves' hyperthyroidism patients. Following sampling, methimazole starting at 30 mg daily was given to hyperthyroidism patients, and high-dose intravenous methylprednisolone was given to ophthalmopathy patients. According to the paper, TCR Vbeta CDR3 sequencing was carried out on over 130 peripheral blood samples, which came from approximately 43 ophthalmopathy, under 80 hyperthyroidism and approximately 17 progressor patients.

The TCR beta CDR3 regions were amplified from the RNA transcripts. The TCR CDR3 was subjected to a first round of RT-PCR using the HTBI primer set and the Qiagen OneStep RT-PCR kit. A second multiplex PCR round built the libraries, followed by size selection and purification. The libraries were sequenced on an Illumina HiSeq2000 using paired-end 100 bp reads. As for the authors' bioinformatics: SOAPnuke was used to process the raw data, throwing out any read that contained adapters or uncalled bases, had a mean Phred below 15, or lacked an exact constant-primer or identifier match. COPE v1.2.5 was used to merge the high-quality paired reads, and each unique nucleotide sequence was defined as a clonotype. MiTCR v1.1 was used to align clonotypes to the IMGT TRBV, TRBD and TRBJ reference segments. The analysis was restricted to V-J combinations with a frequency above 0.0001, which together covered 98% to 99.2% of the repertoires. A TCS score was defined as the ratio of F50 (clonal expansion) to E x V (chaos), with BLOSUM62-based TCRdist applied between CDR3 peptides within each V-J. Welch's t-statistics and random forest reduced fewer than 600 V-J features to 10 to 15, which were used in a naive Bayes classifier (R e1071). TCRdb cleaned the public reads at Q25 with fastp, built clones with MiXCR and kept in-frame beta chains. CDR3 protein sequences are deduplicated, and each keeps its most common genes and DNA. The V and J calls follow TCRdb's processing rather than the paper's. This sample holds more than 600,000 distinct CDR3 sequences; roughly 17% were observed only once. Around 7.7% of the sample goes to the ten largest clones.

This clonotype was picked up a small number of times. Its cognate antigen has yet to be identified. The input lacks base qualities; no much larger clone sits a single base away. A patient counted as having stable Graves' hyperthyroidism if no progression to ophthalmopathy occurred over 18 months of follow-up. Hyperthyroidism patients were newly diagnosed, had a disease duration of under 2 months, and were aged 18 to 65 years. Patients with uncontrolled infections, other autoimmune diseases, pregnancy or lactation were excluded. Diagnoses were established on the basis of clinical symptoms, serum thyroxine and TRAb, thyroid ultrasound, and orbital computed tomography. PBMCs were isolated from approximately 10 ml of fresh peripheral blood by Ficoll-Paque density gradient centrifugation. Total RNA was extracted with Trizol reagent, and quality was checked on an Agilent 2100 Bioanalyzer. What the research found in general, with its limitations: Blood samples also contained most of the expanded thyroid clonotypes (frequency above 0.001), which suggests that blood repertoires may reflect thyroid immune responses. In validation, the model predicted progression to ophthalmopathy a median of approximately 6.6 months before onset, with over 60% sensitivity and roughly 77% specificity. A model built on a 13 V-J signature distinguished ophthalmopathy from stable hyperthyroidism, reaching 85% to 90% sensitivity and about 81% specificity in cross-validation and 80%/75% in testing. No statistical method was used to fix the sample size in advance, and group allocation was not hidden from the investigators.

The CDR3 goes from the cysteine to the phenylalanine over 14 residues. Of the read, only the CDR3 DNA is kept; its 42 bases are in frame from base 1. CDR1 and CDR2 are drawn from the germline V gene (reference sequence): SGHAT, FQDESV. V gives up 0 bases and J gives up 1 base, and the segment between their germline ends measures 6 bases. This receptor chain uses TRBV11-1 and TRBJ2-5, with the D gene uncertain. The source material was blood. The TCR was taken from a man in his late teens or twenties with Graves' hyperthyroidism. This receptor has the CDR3 CASSLAPFQETQYF. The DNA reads TGTGCCAGCAGCTTAGCGCCCTTCCAAGAGACCCAGTACTTC.